The entry below describes one T cell receptor (beta chain). The entry originates in a study of blood T cell repertoires in COVID-19. Study overall: Samples came from the United States, Italy and Spain, spanning acute and convalescent COVID-19. PBMCs, B-cell-depleted T cells, or T cells were the source of the cDNA or gDNA that made up the material.

Per the authors' pipeline: Cell counts per sample came from amplifying reference gene primers. Profiled with immunoSEQ multiplex PCR; TCRdb holds only in-frame clones, not every one. Clonal size and the V and J genes are those of that table, whereas D and trimming came from the DNA. The data show 55,000 to 65,000 clones, approximately 91% seen once. The junction had 6 bases not matched to a gene; V was cut back by 0 bases and J by 3 bases. The CDR3 is made up of 17 amino acids. Germline CDR1 reads LGHNA; CDR2 reads YNFKEQ. The receptor was derived from a human donor in a cohort sampled during active COVID-19. Source material: peripheral blood. The chain joins TRBV4-2 to TRBJ2-1; 9 bases are shared with TRBD2. The CDR3 nucleotides are TGTGCCAGCAGCCAAGATGGGGGCGGGAGGGGCTACAATGAGCAGTTCTTC. As protein: CASSQDGGGRGYNEQFF.